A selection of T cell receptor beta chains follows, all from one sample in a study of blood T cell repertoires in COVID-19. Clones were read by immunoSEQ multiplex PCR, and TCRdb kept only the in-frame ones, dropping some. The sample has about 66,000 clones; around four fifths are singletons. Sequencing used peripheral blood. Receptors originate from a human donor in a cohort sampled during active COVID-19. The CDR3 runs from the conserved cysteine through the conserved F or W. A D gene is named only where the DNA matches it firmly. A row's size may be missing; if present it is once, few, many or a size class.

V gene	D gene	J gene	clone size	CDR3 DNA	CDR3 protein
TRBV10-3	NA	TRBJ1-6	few	TGTGCCATCAGGACAGCCCATAATTCACCCCTCCACTTT	CAIRTAHNSPLHF
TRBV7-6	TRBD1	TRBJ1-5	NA	TGTGCCAGCAGCTTAGGACAGGGGGCCTCCCAGCCCCAGCATTTT	CASSLGQGASQPQHF
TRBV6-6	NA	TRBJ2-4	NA	TGTGCCAGCAGTTACGGTGGTAGCGCGGCCATTCAGTACTTC	CASSYGGSAAIQYF
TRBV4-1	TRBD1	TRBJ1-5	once	TGCGCCAGCAGCCATGCGGGACAGGGGGCGAGATTCGGCCAGCCCCAGCATTTT	CASSHAGQGARFGQPQHF
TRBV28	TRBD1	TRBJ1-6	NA	TGTGCCAGCAGTTCCAAACCGGACAGGAATTATAATTCACCCCTCCACTTT	CASSSKPDRNYNSPLHF
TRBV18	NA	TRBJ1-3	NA	TGTGCCAGCTCACCAGACAGTCCGATTTCTGGAAACACCATATATTTT	CASSPDSPISGNTIYF
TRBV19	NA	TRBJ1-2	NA	TGTGCCAGTAGTAAAAGAGCGTTCCATGGCTACACCTTC	CASSKRAFHGYTF
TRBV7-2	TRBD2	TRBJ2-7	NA	TGTGCCAGCAGCCCAGGACTAGCGGTCTACGAGCAGTACTTC	CASSPGLAVYEQYF
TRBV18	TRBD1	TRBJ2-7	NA	TGTGCCAGCTCACCATTCCAGGGGGCCCCTTACGAGCAGTACTTC	CASSPFQGAPYEQYF
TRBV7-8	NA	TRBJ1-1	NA	TGTGCCAGCAGCTTAGGGGCCTTGAACACTGAAGCTTTCTTT	CASSLGALNTEAFF
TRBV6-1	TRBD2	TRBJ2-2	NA	TGTGCCAGCTGTGGGACTAGCGGGAGGACTCGGAACACCGGGGAGCTGTTTTTT	CASCGTSGRTRNTGELFF
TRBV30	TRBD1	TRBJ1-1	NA	TGTGCCTGGAGTTCTGGGACAGCTGGGAGGTTCACTGAAGCTTTCTTT	CAWSSGTAGRFTEAFF
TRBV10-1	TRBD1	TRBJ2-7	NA	TGCGCCAGCAGCGATCCGGGACAGGGGGAAGGGGTGCAGTACTTC	CASSDPGQGEGVQYF
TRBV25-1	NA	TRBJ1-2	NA	TGTGCCAGCAGCCCAACCGGCAGGTCTGGCTACACCTTC	CASSPTGRSGYTF
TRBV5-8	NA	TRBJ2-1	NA	TGTGCCAGCACCAAGAAACGGGGAAATGAGCAGTTCTTC	CASTKKRGNEQFF
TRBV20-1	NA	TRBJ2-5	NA	TGCAGTGCTATGCGGGAGACCCAGTACTTC	CSAMRETQYF
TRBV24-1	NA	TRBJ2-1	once	TGTGCCACCAGTGATTTGCATCCGGGGTCCAATGAGCAGTTCTTC	CATSDLHPGSNEQFF
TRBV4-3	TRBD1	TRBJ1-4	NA	TGCGCCAGCAGCCAGGGGGGACAGGGGAATGAAAAACTGTTTTTT	CASSQGGQGNEKLFF
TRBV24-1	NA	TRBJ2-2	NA	TGTGCCACCAGTGATTTGGGACATGCGAACACCGGGGAGCTGTTTTTT	CATSDLGHANTGELFF
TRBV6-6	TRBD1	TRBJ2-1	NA	TGTGCCAGTTTGACAGGGGGCTACAATGAGCAGTTCTTC	CASLTGGYNEQFF
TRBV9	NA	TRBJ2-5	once	TGTGCCAGCAGCGTGGGGCTAGCGAGCCAAGAGACCCAGTACTTC	CASSVGLASQETQYF
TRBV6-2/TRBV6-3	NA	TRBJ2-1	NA	TGTGCCAGCAGTTCCGCACTAGCAAATGAGCAGTTCTTC	CASSSALANEQFF
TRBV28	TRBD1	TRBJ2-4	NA	TGTGCCAGCAGTCGCCCCCGACAGGGGCGCGACCACATTCAGTACTTC	CASSRPRQGRDHIQYF
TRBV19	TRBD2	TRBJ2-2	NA	TGTGCCAGTAGTACCCTAGCGGGAGGGCCAATTAGAAGCACCGGGGAGCTGTTTTTT	CASSTLAGGPIRSTGELFF
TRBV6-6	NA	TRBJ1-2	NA	TGTGCCAGCAGTTACGAGTCTATCTATGGCTACACCTTC	CASSYESIYGYTF
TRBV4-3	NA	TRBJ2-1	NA	TGCGCCAGCAGCCAAGATCGCGGGTACAATGAGCAGTTCTTC	CASSQDRGYNEQFF
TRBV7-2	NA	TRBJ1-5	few	TGTGCCAGCAGCTTAGCCGGGATTTTAAGCAATCAGCCCCAGCATTTT	CASSLAGILSNQPQHF
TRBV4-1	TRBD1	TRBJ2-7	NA	TGCGCCAGCAGCCGAGGACAGGGGATAAGCTCCTACGAGCAGTACTTC	CASSRGQGISSYEQYF
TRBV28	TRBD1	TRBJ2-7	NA	TGTGCCAGCAGTTTTAGGGGATATCGGACAGGGAGCTACGAGCAGTACTTC	CASSFRGYRTGSYEQYF
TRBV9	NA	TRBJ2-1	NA	TGTGCCAGCAGCGCCCGGTCTGACACCTACAATGAGCAGTTCTTC	CASSARSDTYNEQFF
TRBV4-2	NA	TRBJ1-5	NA	TGTGCCAGCAGCCGAGACGTATCTGGCCCCCAGCATTTT	CASSRDVSGPQHF
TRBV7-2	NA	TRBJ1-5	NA	TGTGCCAGCAGCACGGGGGGGTCCAATCAGCCCCAGCATTTT	CASSTGGSNQPQHF
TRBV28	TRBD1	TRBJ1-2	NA	TGTGCCAGCAGCCCGGACAGGGGAGTCTATGGCTACACCTTC	CASSPDRGVYGYTF
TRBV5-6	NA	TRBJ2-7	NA	TGTGCCAGCAGCCTGGACGGTTCCTACGAGCAGTACTTC	CASSLDGSYEQYF
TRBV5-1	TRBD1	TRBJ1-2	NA	TGCGCCAGCAGCCGCGAACAGGGGGCTGGCGGCTACACCTTC	CASSREQGAGGYTF
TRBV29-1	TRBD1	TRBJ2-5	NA	TGCAGCGTTGGGGACAGGGATCAGTACTTC	CSVGDRDQYF
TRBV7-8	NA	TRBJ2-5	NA	TGTGCCAGCAGCTTAGGATGGGGTGAGGGAGAGACCCAGTACTTC	CASSLGWGEGETQYF
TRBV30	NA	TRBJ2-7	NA	TGTGCCTGGAGTGTACTTCGGGAGAACGAGCAGTACTTC	CAWSVLRENEQYF
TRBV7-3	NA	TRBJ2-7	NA	TGTGCCAGCAGCTTAAAAGCTGGCTACGAGCAGTACTTC	CASSLKAGYEQYF
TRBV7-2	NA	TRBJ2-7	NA	TGTGCCAGCACCCAGGGGAGCTCCTACGAGCAGTACTTC	CASTQGSSYEQYF
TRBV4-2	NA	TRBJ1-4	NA	TGTGCCAGCAGCCAAGATCCCAGGGCAGAAAAACTGTTTTTT	CASSQDPRAEKLFF
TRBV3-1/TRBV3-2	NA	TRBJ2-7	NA	TGTGCCAGCAGCCATAAGGGGCACGAGCAGTACTTC	CASSHKGHEQYF
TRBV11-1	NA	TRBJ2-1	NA	TGTGCCAGCAGCTTTGGGGGCAGTTCGCGGTTCTTC	CASSFGGSSRFF
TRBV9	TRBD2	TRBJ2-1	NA	TGTGCCAGCAGCGTGGGGGGGACCCACAATGAGCAGTTCTTC	CASSVGGTHNEQFF
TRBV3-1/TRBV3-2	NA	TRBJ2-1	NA	TGTGCCAGCAGTTTCCGAGGCAATGAGCAGTTCTTC	CASSFRGNEQFF
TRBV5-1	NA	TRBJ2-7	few	TGCGCCAGCAGCCCGGGGGACGGAACCTACGAGCAGTACTTC	CASSPGDGTYEQYF
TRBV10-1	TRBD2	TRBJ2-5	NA	TGCGCCAGCAGTGAGTCGGGCAGCGGGAGTAAAGAAGATCAAGAGACCCAGTACTTC	CASSESGSGSKEDQETQYF
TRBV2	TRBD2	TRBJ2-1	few	TGTGCCAGCAAACTAGCGGGAGGGCCGGGGAATGAGCAGTTCTTC	CASKLAGGPGNEQFF
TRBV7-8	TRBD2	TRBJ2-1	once	TGTGCCAGCAGCTCGGGACTAGATCGGAATGAGCAGTTCTTC	CASSSGLDRNEQFF
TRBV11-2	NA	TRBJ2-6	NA	TGTGCCAGCAGCTTGACAGTTCTGACTGGGGCCAACGTCCTGACTTTC	CASSLTVLTGANVLTF
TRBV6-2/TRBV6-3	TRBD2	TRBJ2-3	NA	TGTGCCAGCAGCTCCTCTTTTATCCGATCAGCGGGGGATACGCAGTATTTT	CASSSSFIRSAGDTQYF
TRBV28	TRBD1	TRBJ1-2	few	TGTGCCAGCAGCCTAGGGACAGTCCTTTATGGCTACACCTTC	CASSLGTVLYGYTF
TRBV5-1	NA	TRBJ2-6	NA	TGCGCCAGCAGCTTGGGGTCTAGCGTAAGCTCTGGGGCCAACGTCCTGACTTTC	CASSLGSSVSSGANVLTF
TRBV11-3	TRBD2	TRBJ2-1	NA	TGTGCCAGCAGCTTAGGGACTAGCTACAATGAGCAGTTCTTC	CASSLGTSYNEQFF